This TCR beta chain was sequenced for a study of blood T cell repertoires in COVID-19. The V end lost 8 bases, the J end lost 8 bases, and 15 bases lay between the germline ends. Germline V gives CDR1 SQVTM, CDR2 ANQGSEA. The CDR3 has 11 residues. The protocol was immunoSEQ multiplex PCR, while the TCRdb copy is restricted to in-frame clones and leaves out a portion. Among more than 200,000 clones, about 88% were seen once, and the ten largest hold under 2%. This chain connects TRBV29-1 to TRBJ1-2; D might be TRBD1 (5 bases). The sequencing sample was made of peripheral blood. The source of this sequence is a man aged 25-40 years with active or convalescent COVID-19. Written as DNA, the CDR3 is TGCAGCTTCAGGGAGGGGTTAGGCTACACCTTC. This gives the protein CSFREGLGYTF.